The 3 T cell receptor beta chains below all came from one sample that was sequenced in a study of a mutant IDH1 vaccine in newly diagnosed glioma. Clones were sequenced by immunoSEQ multiplex PCR, and TCRdb holds only the in-frame ones, with some missing. The table lists about 33,000 clones, approximately 78% of them singletons. As for time point: week 35, safety follow-up. A single vaccine dose contained 300 ug of mutant IDH1 20-mer peptide, and topical imiquimod was used with it. What these receptors recognize is not known. The source material was PBMCs, sampled from a glioma patient whose treatment included an IDH1 peptide vaccine. The receptors shown here come from a woman aged 18-29 years with glioma.

The gene calls are TRBV5-4 and TRBJ1-2, with 9 bases that match TRBD1. The CDR3 covers 15 residues. V lost 3 bases to trimming and J lost 1 base; unmatched junction nucleotides: 4. Germline values: CDR1 SGHNT, CDR2 YYREEE (reference sequence). The CDR3 bases are TGTGCCAGCAGCTACGGACAGGGGAATAACTATGGCTACACCTTC. Translating gives CASSYGQGNNYGYTF.

This clone was detected only a few times. This rearrangement joins TRBV2 to TRBJ2-5; D remains ambiguous. Between the trimmed V and J ends, which lost 6 bases and 4 bases, there was a span of 9 bases. The CDR3 consists of 12 residues. Germline-derived CDR1 and CDR2 are SNHLY and FYNNEI. The CDR3 reads CASRETRETQYF. As DNA, the CDR3 is TGTGCCAGCAGAGAGACCCGAGAGACCCAGTACTTC.

The genes are TRBV21-1 and TRBJ2-7. TRBV21-1 is designated a pseudogene. This CDR3 region has 14 residues. The CDR3 DNA reads as TGTGCCAGCTGGAAGAGGGGTTACCCCTACGAGCAGTACTTC. It is translated as CASWKRGYPYEQYF.